This TCR beta chain was found in a study of blood T cells in healthy people across ages. This CDR3 has 14 amino acids. The V and J ends lost 1 base and 6 bases respectively, with 12 bases between them. Through a sample-barcoded 5' primer and a J-beta primer mix, a second PCR was run for 7 to 11 cycles. TCRdb re-derived calls from the 5' RACE reads in MiXCR, one entry per CDR3 protein. The table lists fewer than 1,000,000 distinct CDR3 sequences, under 55% of them singletons. This chain joins TRBV12-3 or TRBV12-4 and TRBJ1-2; D is perhaps TRBD1 (6 bases). This sequence originates from a man aged 55-75 years in good health. The source material was blood. CDR3 nucleotides: TGTGCCAGCAGTTTAGGGGGGACACGAGATGGCTACACCTTC. This encodes CASSLGGTRDGYTF.